A selection of T cell receptor beta chains follows, all from one sample in a study of CD8 T cells in ankylosing spondylitis. TCRdb analysed the 5' RACE reads with MiXCR anew, one entry per CDR3 protein. The table includes approximately 100,000 distinct CDR3 sequences, 24% detected once. Source material: synovial fluid, either unsorted or a sorted T cell fraction (not recorded which). Every receptor here comes from a male donor with ankylosing spondylitis. The CDR3 runs from the conserved cysteine through the conserved F or W. The order of the fields is D gene, J gene, clone size, V gene, CDR3 DNA, CDR3 protein. A D gene is named only where the DNA matches it firmly. Size values are once, few and many counts, or a class for expanded clones, and some rows have none.

TRBD1	TRBJ2-1	NA	TRBV3-1	TGTGCCAGCAGCCCCTTACCGGGACAGGCATACAATGAGCAGTTCTTC	CASSPLPGQAYNEQFF
TRBD2	TRBJ2-5	NA	TRBV5-1	TGCGCCAGCAGCCAACTAGCGGGAGAAGAGACCCAGTACTTC	CASSQLAGEETQYF
NA	TRBJ1-3	many	TRBV12-3/TRBV12-4	TGTGCCAGCAGTTTGGCCCTAACGGTATTAGTTGGAAACACCATATATTTT	CASSLALTVLVGNTIYF
TRBD2	TRBJ2-3	NA	TRBV3-1	TGTGCCAGCAGCCAAGATCAGGATAGCGGGAGGGATACGCAGTATTTT	CASSQDQDSGRDTQYF
NA	TRBJ2-1	NA	TRBV7-2	TGTGCCAGCAGCTTCAGCGGGCCCTCCTACAATGAGCAGTTCTTC	CASSFSGPSYNEQFF
NA	TRBJ1-2	NA	TRBV30	TGTGCCTGGAGTGCGATGACAGTGAACTATGGCTACACCTTC	CAWSAMTVNYGYTF
TRBD1	TRBJ1-2	NA	TRBV12-3/TRBV12-4	TGTGCCAGCAGCTTATTCCGGACAGGGGGATCTGGCTACACCTTC	CASSLFRTGGSGYTF
NA	TRBJ2-6	NA	TRBV12-3/TRBV12-4	TGTGCCAGCATACGGCAGGGAGGCGCTGGGGCCAACGTCCTGACTTTC	CASIRQGGAGANVLTF
NA	TRBJ1-2	NA	TRBV29-1	TGCAGCGCTGTCTCTCCTGCCGACTATGGCTACACCTTC	CSAVSPADYGYTF
TRBD1	TRBJ1-6	few	TRBV20-1	TGCAGTGCTAGAGAAGGGACAGTAAATTCACCCCTCCACTTT	CSAREGTVNSPLHF
TRBD2	TRBJ2-2	few	TRBV11-2	TGTGCCAGCAGCCCCCAAGCGGGAGCGGCCGGGGAGCTGTTTTTT	CASSPQAGAAGELFF
NA	TRBJ2-3	many	TRBV9	TGTGCCAGCAGCGTAGCGGTGCGCGAATCCACAGATACGCAGTATTTT	CASSVAVRESTDTQYF
TRBD2	TRBJ2-1	NA	TRBV20-1	TGCAGTGCCCTTCGGGCTAGCGGGAGGGACAATGAGCAGTTCTTC	CSALRASGRDNEQFF
NA	TRBJ1-1	NA	TRBV27	TGTGCCAGCAGTACCAATGGCAGAGTAGGGGGCACTGAAGCTTTCTTT	CASSTNGRVGGTEAFF
TRBD2	TRBJ2-2	NA	TRBV6-2/TRBV6-3	TGTGCCAGCAGTGACCGACTAGCTGCCGGGGAGCTGTTTTTT	CASSDRLAAGELFF
TRBD2	TRBJ2-3	NA	TRBV7-9	TGTGCCAGCAGCTACAGCGGGAGACGCACAGATACGCAGTATTTT	CASSYSGRRTDTQYF
NA	TRBJ2-3	NA	TRBV2	TGTGCCAGCAGTCCCACAGGGCCAGATACGCAGTATTTT	CASSPTGPDTQYF
TRBD1	TRBJ1-5	NA	TRBV4-1	TGCGCCAGCAGCTACCAGACGGGACAGGGGGCAATAGGACAGCCCCAGCATTTT	CASSYQTGQGAIGQPQHF
NA	TRBJ2-1	many	TRBV11-2	TGTGCCAGCAGCTTAGCACCCTCTGACAATGAGCAGTTCTTC	CASSLAPSDNEQFF
NA	TRBJ2-7	NA	TRBV5-4	TGTGCCAGCAGCTTGGCCCCAACAGGGACCGACGAGCAGTACTTC	CASSLAPTGTDEQYF
NA	TRBJ1-2	few	TRBV6-1	TGTGCCAGCAGTGAGCGACGATATGGCTACACCTTC	CASSERRYGYTF
TRBD1	TRBJ1-6	few	TRBV20-1	TGCAGTGCTCCCGGACAGGGTCGATCACCCCTCCACTTT	CSAPGQGRSPLHF
NA	TRBJ2-7	NA	TRBV20-1	TGCAGTGCTAAGCCAGGGGACGAGCAGTACTTC	CSAKPGDEQYF
NA	TRBJ2-7	NA	TRBV6-1	TGTGCCAGCAGCCAGGGATGGGCCTACGAGCAGTACTTC	CASSQGWAYEQYF
TRBD2	TRBJ2-5	NA	TRBV20-1	TGCAGTGCTAGGGAGAGACTAGCGGGAGTTTTTCAAGAGACCCAGTACTTC	CSARERLAGVFQETQYF
TRBD1	TRBJ2-2	NA	TRBV20-1	TGCAGTGCCCTTGGACCAGGGGGTAGCACCGGGGAGCTGTTTTTT	CSALGPGGSTGELFF
NA	TRBJ2-2	NA	TRBV11-2	TGTGCCAGCAGCTTAGTGGGCAAACACACCGGGGAGCTGTTTTTT	CASSLVGKHTGELFF
TRBD2	TRBJ2-1	few	TRBV20-1	TGCAGTGCTAGAGATCGGAAGCGGGGGCTTGATGAGCAGTTCTTC	CSARDRKRGLDEQFF
NA	TRBJ1-5	NA	TRBV6-1	TGTGCCAGCAGGAGGCAGGGGAACAATCAGCCCCAGCATTTT	CASRRQGNNQPQHF
TRBD2	TRBJ2-1	many	TRBV20-1	TGCAGTGCTAGAGATGCCGGACTAGCGGGAACTAATGAGCAGTTCTTC	CSARDAGLAGTNEQFF
NA	TRBJ2-1	NA	TRBV20-1	TGCAGTGCTAGAGATATTGTCAGTAACCCCTACAATGAGCAGTTCTTC	CSARDIVSNPYNEQFF
NA	TRBJ2-6	few	TRBV9	TGTGCCAGCAGCGTAGGGGCAGGGGGGTCAGGGGCCAACGTCCTGACTTTC	CASSVGAGGSGANVLTF
TRBD1	TRBJ2-2	NA	TRBV20-1	TGCAGTGCGTCCGGGACAGGGGACACCGGGGAGCTGTTTTTT	CSASGTGDTGELFF
TRBD1	TRBJ1-5	NA	TRBV5-5	TGTGCCAGCAGCAAGGACAGGGGGCAAGGTCAGCCCCAGCATTTT	CASSKDRGQGQPQHF
NA	TRBJ2-5	NA	TRBV5-1	TGCGCCAGCAGCTTGGCGGCCCGTTGGGGAGAGACCCAGTACTTC	CASSLAARWGETQYF
NA	TRBJ2-3	NA	TRBV11-2	TGTGCCAGCAGCGACACACTCGGTTCGACTCGACAAGCAGATACGCAGTATTTT	CASSDTLGSTRQADTQYF
NA	TRBJ2-3	NA	TRBV7-8	TGTGCCAGCAGCTTTTGGCGGTCAGATACGCAGTATTTT	CASSFWRSDTQYF
NA	TRBJ2-5	few	TRBV7-8	TGTGCCAGCAGCTTAGCATCCCAATGGTACTTC	CASSLASQWYF
TRBD1	TRBJ2-7	few	TRBV5-5	TGTGCCAGCAGCGTGGGACAGCCGTTCTACGAGCAGTACTTC	CASSVGQPFYEQYF
NA	TRBJ2-3	NA	TRBV7-8	TGTGCCAGCAGCGCGAGCGGGTATTTCACAGATACGCAGTATTTT	CASSASGYFTDTQYF
NA	TRBJ2-1	many	TRBV29-1	TGCAGCTCATCCCTTAGAGTAAATGAGCAGTTCTTC	CSSSLRVNEQFF
TRBD1	TRBJ1-1	many	TRBV5-1	TGCGCCAGCAGCTTGACTGGACAGGGGGCTTTCTTT	CASSLTGQGAFF
TRBD2	TRBJ2-1	NA	TRBV7-2	TGTGCCAGCAGCTTAGTAGCGGGGAGTTCTTGGGAGCAGTTCTTC	CASSLVAGSSWEQFF
NA	TRBJ2-3	few	TRBV20-1	TGCAGTGCTACCGATAGCGGCACAGATACGCAGTATTTT	CSATDSGTDTQYF